The 22 T cell receptor beta chains below were found in one sample sequenced in a study of technical replicates of blood from a handful of donors. Sequencing used immunoSEQ multiplex PCR; TCRdb keeps in-frame clones, though not all of them. This sample has fewer than 100,000 clones, with 95% to 97% found just once. The specimen was T cells isolated from PBMCs. These TCRs come from a human donor in good health.

The chain uses TRBV7-9 and TRBJ1-2, with a possible D match to TRBD1 (5 bases). Trimming left V 1 base short and J 4 bases short, with 13 bases between. Per the germline V gene, CDR1 is SEHNR and CDR2 is FQNEAQ (reference sequence). CDR3 length: 15 amino acids. The CDR3 DNA reads TGTGCCAGCAGCTTAGTGCTGCAAGACAGCTATGGCTACACCTTC. Translating it yields CASSLVLQDSYGYTF.

A single count supports this clone. This sequence joins TRBV5-5 and TRBJ1-1, with TRBD1 as a possible D gene (6 bases). The ends were cut back, 2 bases at V and 3 bases at J, with 17 bases in the middle. The CDR3 length is 16 residues. Germline V gene sequence: CDR1 SGHKS, CDR2 YYEKEE (reference sequence). In nucleotides, the CDR3 is TGTGCCAGCAGCTTCCGAATGTCAGGGGCGGACACTGAAGCTTTCTTT. Its protein is CASSFRMSGADTEAFF.

This sequence joins TRBV9 and TRBJ2-1; 9 bases align to TRBD2. The germline CDR1 and CDR2 sequences are SGDLS and YYNGEE. Trimming removed 0 bases from V and 8 bases from J; junction bases left unmatched: 27. The CDR3 is 22 amino acids. The CDR3 reads CASSVEGAGGVSAGLGRDEQFF. In DNA, the CDR3 is TGTGCCAGCAGCGTAGAGGGAGCGGGGGGCGTATCAGCCGGCCTGGGACGAGATGAGCAGTTCTTC.

The chain combines TRBV6-5 with TRBJ1-2, with a tentative D call TRBD1 (6 bases). This CDR3 comprises 13 residues. Germline CDR1 MNHEY, CDR2 SVGAGI. With 5 bases removed from V and 3 bases from J, the gap between germline ends came to 10 bases. The CDR3 is CASSNRVDYGYTF. The CDR3 coding sequence is TGTGCCAGCAGTAACAGGGTTGACTATGGCTACACCTTC.

The J gene is TRBJ1-5, the V gene TRBV6-1, with D possibly matching TRBD1 (5 bases). CDR1 MNHNS and CDR2 SASEGT come from the germline V gene. This CDR3 contains 15 residues. The V gene lost 1 base and the J gene lost 1 base, with 8 bases spanning the gap. The CDR3 here is CASSEVWGSNQPQHF. DNA of the CDR3: TGTGCCAGCAGTGAAGTCTGGGGCAGCAATCAGCCCCAGCATTTT.

The count of this clone is one. V gene TRBV6-5 combines with J gene TRBJ1-6; D unclear. The V gene's germline CDR1 is MNHEY and CDR2 SVGAGI. Trimming took off 7 bases at V and 7 bases at J, with 17 bases between the two ends. The CDR3 sequence is 15 residues long. DNA for the CDR3: TGTGCCAGCAAACCGTTCGACCCGGGGAATTCACCCCTCCACTTT. Translation gives CASKPFDPGNSPLHF.

The chain employs TRBV10-1 and TRBJ2-7, with a weak D call TRBD1 (5 bases). The CDR3 runs to 13 residues. The ends were cut back, 2 bases at V and 4 bases at J, with 9 bases in the middle. Germline V gene data show CDR1 as WNHNN and CDR2 as SYGVQD (reference sequence). The CDR3 loop is CASSEGQGYEQYF. The CDR3 DNA reads TGCGCCAGCAGTGAGGGGCAGGGTTACGAGCAGTACTTC.

J is TRBJ1-1 and V is TRBV14; D might be TRBD1 (5 bases). V was trimmed by 4 bases and J by 1 base, leaving 16 bases between them. The germline gives CDR1 SGHDN, CDR2 FVKESK. This CDR3 is built from 16 residues. In nucleotides, the CDR3 is TGTGCCAGCAGCCCCCTGTGGGGCTCAACGAACACTGAAGCTTTCTTT. It encodes CASSPLWGSTNTEAFF.

The gene calls are TRBV15 and TRBJ2-3; 9 nucleotides agree with TRBD1. Germline assignment: CDR1 LNHNV and CDR2 YYDKDF (reference sequence). V dropped 4 bases and J dropped 4; count of bases not matched to a gene: 6. There are 15 residues in the CDR3. The CDR3 protein is CATSTGTGRADTQYF. The CDR3, as DNA: TGTGCCACCAGCACCGGGACAGGGAGAGCAGATACGCAGTATTTT. Full variable domain (remainder filled in from reference TRBV15 and TRBJ2-3): DAMVIQNPRYQVTQFGKPVTLSCSQTLNHNVMYWYQQKSSQAPKLLFHYYDKDFNNEADTPDNFQSRRPNTSFCFLDIRSPGLGDTAMYLCATSTGTGRADTQYFGPGTRLTVL.

The CDR3 spells CASSAGRGANEKLFF. In DNA, the CDR3 is TGTGCCAGCAGCGCCGGTCGGGGGGCGAATGAAAAACTGTTTTTT. The chain couples TRBV7-9 to TRBJ1-4; possible D gene TRBD1, 6 bases. Trimming removed 5 bases from V and 5 bases from J, with 15 bases in between. Looked up from germline, CDR1 is SEHNR and CDR2 is FQNEAQ (reference sequence). The CDR3 length is 15 residues.

This clone was detected once. This CDR3 reads CASSFMASGTTLAKNIQYF. CDR3 bases: TGTGCCAGCAGTTTTATGGCTAGCGGGACTACCCTAGCCAAAAACATTCAGTACTTC. The chain joins TRBV28 to TRBJ2-4; 9 bases match TRBD2. The trim removed 3 bases at V and 0 bases at J, leaving 12 bases unmatched. CDR1 MDHEN and CDR2 SYDVKM come from the germline V gene. The CDR3 contains 19 residues.

This chain joins TRBV7-8 and TRBJ1-2, with D maybe TRBD1 (5 bases). Trimming stripped 7 bases from V and 3 bases from J, with 15 bases between. CDR3 size: 14 residues. CDR1 is SGHVS, CDR2 FQNEAQ, per germline. The CDR3 nucleotides read TGTGCCAGCAAGCGGCGCGGGGACCACTATGGCTACACCTTC. Translated, it gives CASKRRGDHYGYTF.

V is TRBV2 and J is TRBJ2-2, with 7 bases that match TRBD1. V gave up 7 bases and J gave up 6 bases; unmatched junction bases: 5. Germline V gives CDR1 SNHLY, CDR2 FYNNEI. The CDR3 runs to 13 residues. The CDR3 DNA reads as TGTGCCAGCATTCGACAGGGTTCCGGGGAGCTGTTTTTT. It codes for CASIRQGSGELFF.

The chain couples TRBV4-1 to TRBJ2-1, with 10 positions matching TRBD2. CDR1 and CDR2 from the germline V gene are MGHRA and YSYEKL. CDR3 length: 16 amino acids. J lost 8 bases, V lost 3 bases, and 10 bases had no gene match. Here the CDR3 reads CASSHPGLASLYEQFF. The DNA for the CDR3 is TGCGCCAGCAGCCACCCGGGACTAGCGTCTTTGTATGAGCAGTTCTTC.

The rearrangement links TRBV5-1 to TRBJ2-5, with D perhaps TRBD1 (5 bases). The V and J ends lost 3 bases and 4 bases respectively, with 10 bases between them. CDR3 length: 13 amino acids. Germline values: CDR1 SGHRS, CDR2 YFSETQ. In nucleotides, the CDR3 is TGCGCCAGCAGCTCCAATCAGGGAGAGACCCAGTACTTC. Translating it yields CASSSNQGETQYF.

The chain links TRBV7-9 to TRBJ1-3, with D perhaps TRBD1 (5 bases). The CDR3 length is 16 residues. Germline V CDR1 and CDR2: SEHNR, FQNEAQ (reference sequence). V was cut by 5 bases and J by 0 bases, with 14 bases left in between. The CDR3 region has the DNA TGTGCCAGCAGCCCTCGACAGATCATCTCTGGAAACACCATATATTTT. Its translation is CASSPRQIISGNTIYF.

CDR3 loop: CASSEGGQGSFTDTQYF. The DNA of the CDR3 is TGTGCCAGCAGTGAAGGGGGACAGGGATCCTTCACAGATACGCAGTATTTT. The V call is TRBV25-1, the J call TRBJ2-3; 9 bases are a match to TRBD1. V was pared by 2 bases and J by 2 bases, with 8 bases of the junction left unmatched. There are 17 residues in the CDR3. Germline CDR1 is MGHDK and CDR2 is SYGVNS.

V is TRBV19 and J is TRBJ1-5; D may be TRBD1 (5 bases). The germline CDR1 and CDR2 sequences are LNHDA and SQIVND (reference sequence). The V end was cut by 7 bases, the J end by 7 bases, with 17 bases between. This CDR3 spans 14 amino acids. In DNA, the CDR3 is TGTGCCAGTACCTTCGGGGGAGGAGAGCAGCCCCAGCATTTT. Encoded protein: CASTFGGGEQPQHF.

This sequence joins TRBV4-1 and TRBJ2-7, with D perhaps TRBD2 (6 bases). The germline CDR1 and CDR2 sequences are MGHRA and YSYEKL. The CDR3 length is 16 residues. The V end lost 3 bases, the J end lost 2 bases, and 17 bases lay between the germline ends. The CDR3 sequence is CASSHVLVAGPYEQYF. In DNA form, the CDR3 reads TGCGCCAGCAGCCATGTTCTCGTTGCGGGACCCTACGAGCAGTACTTC.

This clone appeared once. V gene TRBV15 combines with J gene TRBJ1-1, with D tentatively TRBD1 (6 bases). Looked up from germline, CDR1 is LNHNV and CDR2 is YYDKDF (reference sequence). The CDR3 runs to 13 residues. Trimming took 3 bases from V and 8 from J, leaving 13 bases between them. CDR3 coding DNA: TGTGCCACCAGCAGCCAATACAGGGACGAAGCTTTCTTT. Protein product: CATSSQYRDEAFF.

J is TRBJ1-5 and V is TRBV4-1; D is unclear. The CDR3 extends over 13 amino acids. V lost 0 bases and J 5 bases, leaving 5 bases between the germline ends. The germline V gene has CDR1 MGHRA and CDR2 YSYEKL. The DNA for the CDR3 is TGCGCCAGCAGCCAAGAGGGCCATCAGCCCCAGCATTTT. Protein: CASSQEGHQPQHF.

This clone was recorded only once. The chain employs TRBV5-4 and TRBJ2-5; the match to TRBD1 covers 7 bases. The CDR3 consists of 14 residues. Germline V lookup: CDR1 SGHNT, CDR2 YYREEE (reference sequence). The junction had 3 bases not matched to a gene; V was cut back by 0 bases and J by 4 bases. The CDR3 nucleotides are TGTGCCAGCAGCTTGGGGGGGACAGCAGAGACCCAGTACTTC. Its translation is CASSLGGTAETQYF.